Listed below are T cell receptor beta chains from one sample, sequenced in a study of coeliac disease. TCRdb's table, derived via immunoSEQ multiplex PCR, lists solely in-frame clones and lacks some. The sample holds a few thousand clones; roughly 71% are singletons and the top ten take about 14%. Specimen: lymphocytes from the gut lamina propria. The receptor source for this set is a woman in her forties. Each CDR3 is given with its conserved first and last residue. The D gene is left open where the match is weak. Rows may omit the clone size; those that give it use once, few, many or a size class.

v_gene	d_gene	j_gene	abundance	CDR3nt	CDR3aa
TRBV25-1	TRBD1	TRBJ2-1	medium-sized	TGTGCCAGCAGTTTGACAGGGGGCCGTCATCAACCCGGCAATGAGCAGTTCTTC	CASSLTGGRHQPGNEQFF
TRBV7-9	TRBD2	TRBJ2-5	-	TGTGCCAGCAGCTTATCCTCCGGGAGGGCCTCGGAGACCCAGTACTTC	CASSLSSGRASETQYF
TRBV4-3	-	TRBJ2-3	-	TGCGCCAGCAGCCAAGACTCCACAGATACGCAGTATTTT	CASSQDSTDTQYF
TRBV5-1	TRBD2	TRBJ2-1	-	TGCGCCAGCAGCTTGCGGGTAGCGGGTTACAATGAGCAGTTCTTC	CASSLRVAGYNEQFF
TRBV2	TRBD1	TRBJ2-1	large	TGTGCCAGCCCCAGGACAGGGGGCTACAATGAGCAGTTCTTC	CASPRTGGYNEQFF
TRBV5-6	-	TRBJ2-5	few	TGTGCCAGCAGCTTAATTTCGGAGACCCAGTACTTC	CASSLISETQYF
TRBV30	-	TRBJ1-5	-	TGTGCCTGGAGTGTTGGGGGGAGTTCCAATCAGCCCCAGCATTTT	CAWSVGGSSNQPQHF
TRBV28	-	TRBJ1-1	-	TGTGCCAGCAGTCCACTCGCGAGCCAAGCTTTCTTT	CASSPLASQAFF
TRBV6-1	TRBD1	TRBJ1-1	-	TGTGCCAGCAGTGAGGACAGGGGGCGCCTTTTCAACACTGAAGCTTTCTTT	CASSEDRGRLFNTEAFF
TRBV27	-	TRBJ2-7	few	TGTGCCAGCACCAAACTGAGGGGGGGAGCCAGCTCCTACGAGCAGTACTTC	CASTKLRGGASSYEQYF
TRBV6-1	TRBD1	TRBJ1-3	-	TGTGCCAGCAGACCGAGGACAGGGCAAGGAAACACCATATATTTT	CASRPRTGQGNTIYF
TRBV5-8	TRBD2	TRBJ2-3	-	TGTGCCAGCAGCTTGGGGGTAGCGGGAGCTACAGATACGCAGTATTTT	CASSLGVAGATDTQYF
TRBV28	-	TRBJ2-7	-	TGTGCCAGCAGCCCCTGGGGAGGCAGATCCTACGAGCAGTACTTC	CASSPWGGRSYEQYF
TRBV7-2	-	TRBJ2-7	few	TGTGCCAGCAGCCCCCAGACTAGCTCCTACGAGCAGTACTTC	CASSPQTSSYEQYF
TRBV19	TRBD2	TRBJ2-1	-	TGTGCCAGTAGGCCGGGACTAGATTACAATGAGCAGTTCTTC	CASRPGLDYNEQFF
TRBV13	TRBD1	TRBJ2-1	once	TGTGCCAGCTTAGACAGGGGATCCCACAATGAGCAGTTCTTC	CASLDRGSHNEQFF
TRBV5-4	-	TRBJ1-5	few	TGTGCCAGCAGCTTGGACAGGGGCAATCAGCCCCAGCATTTT	CASSLDRGNQPQHF
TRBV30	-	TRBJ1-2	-	TGTGCCTGGAGTGTATCGCTTAGGGGTTTCTATGGCTACACCTTC	CAWSVSLRGFYGYTF
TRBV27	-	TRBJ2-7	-	TGTGCCAGCAGTTTACTTGAGGACGAGCAGTACTTC	CASSLLEDEQYF
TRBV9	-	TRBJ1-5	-	TGTGCCAGCAGCGTAGGTCCAGGGGCGCAGTACAATCAGCCCCAGCATTTT	CASSVGPGAQYNQPQHF
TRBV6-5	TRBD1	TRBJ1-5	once	TGTGCCAGCTGTCCATTCAGGGGGACCAATCAGCCCCAGCATTTT	CASCPFRGTNQPQHF
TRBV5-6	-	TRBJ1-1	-	TGTGCCAGCAGCTTGTACCGTGGTTGGCAGGAAGCTTTCTTT	CASSLYRGWQEAFF
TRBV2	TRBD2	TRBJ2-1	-	TGTGCCAGCAGTGAAGACAGGACTAGCCGGTTCTTC	CASSEDRTSRFF
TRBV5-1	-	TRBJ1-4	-	TGCGCCAGCAGCTTGGCGGACAGAAACACTAATGAAAAACTGTTTTTT	CASSLADRNTNEKLFF
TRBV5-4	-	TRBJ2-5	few	TGTGCCAGCAGCTTGGAGCGGGAAGAGACCCAGTACTTC	CASSLEREETQYF
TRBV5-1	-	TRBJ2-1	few	TGCGCCAGCAGCTTAGGACAAGATTACAATGAGCAGTTCTTC	CASSLGQDYNEQFF
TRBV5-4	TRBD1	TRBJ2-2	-	TGTGCCAGCAGCATAGGACAGGAGAACACCGGGGAGCTGTTTTTT	CASSIGQENTGELFF
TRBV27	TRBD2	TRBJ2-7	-	TGTGCCAGCAGTTTTGCTAGCGGGAGGGCCAGTGTTTACGAGCAGTACTTC	CASSFASGRASVYEQYF
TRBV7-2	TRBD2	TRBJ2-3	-	TGTGCCAGCAGCCCCGGACTAGCGGGAGGCACAGATACGCAGTATTTT	CASSPGLAGGTDTQYF
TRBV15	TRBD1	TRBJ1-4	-	TGTGCCACCAGCTCTGCTCCGGGACAGGGACCCGCTAATGAAAAACTGTTTTTT	CATSSAPGQGPANEKLFF
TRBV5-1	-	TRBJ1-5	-	TGCGCCAGCAGTTCACTCCGGGAGAATCAGCCCCAGCATTTT	CASSSLRENQPQHF
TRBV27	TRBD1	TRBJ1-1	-	TGTGCCAGCCCTACCAGGGGGCTTCTAAACACTGAAGCTTTCTTT	CASPTRGLLNTEAFF
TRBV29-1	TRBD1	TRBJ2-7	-	TGCAGCGTTATCGGGGACAGGGGCTACGAGCAGTACTTC	CSVIGDRGYEQYF
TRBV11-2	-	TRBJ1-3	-	TGTGCCAGCAGCTTAGCGGACACAGGAAACACCATATATTTT	CASSLADTGNTIYF
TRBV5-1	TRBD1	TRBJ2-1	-	TGCGCCAGCAGCGTGGGGGGGACAGGGGGTACCAATGAGCAGTTCTTC	CASSVGGTGGTNEQFF
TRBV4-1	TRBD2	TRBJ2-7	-	TGCGCCAGCAGCCAAGGGACTAGCGGGAGGAATTCCTACGAGCAGTACTTC	CASSQGTSGRNSYEQYF
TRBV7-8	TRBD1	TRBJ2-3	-	TGTGCCAGCAGCTCCAGGGGGCGCGGAACAGATACGCAGTATTTT	CASSSRGRGTDTQYF
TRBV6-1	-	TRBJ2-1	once	TGTGCCAGCAGTGAAGGGTTAGGGGTGCGAGGGCAGTTCTTC	CASSEGLGVRGQFF
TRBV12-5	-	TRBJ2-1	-	TGTGCTAGTGGTTTTGACAGAACCAATGAGCAGTTCTTC	CASGFDRTNEQFF
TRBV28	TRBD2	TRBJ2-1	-	TGTGCCAGCAGCTACAGCGGGATAACCTACAATGAGCAGTTCTTC	CASSYSGITYNEQFF